The present T cell receptor beta chain was sequenced within a study of shared clonotypes between healthy human individuals. Template amounts of around 300 ng DNA, tens of thousands of T cell genomes, were employed in unsorted PBMC replicate PCRs. Original processing notes: There were no quality scores in the junction-only immunoSEQ sequences, so filtering differed. Clones were read by immunoSEQ multiplex PCR, and TCRdb kept only the in-frame ones, dropping some. The DNA gave D and trimming, while V, J and clone size come from that table. The sample has 500,000 to 650,000 clones, roughly four fifths seen once; the top ten hold 12%. CDR1 and CDR2 from the germline V gene are KGHSY and FQNENV. V lost 2 bases to trimming and J lost 4 bases, with 17 bases between them. The CDR3 contains 16 residues. All donors were Caucasian adults living in Nashville, Tennessee. The study used approximately 90 million PBMCs per unsorted sample for genomic DNA.

The TCR comes from a woman aged 40 to 50 in good health. Some clones in this sample may be carry-over from other donors' samples. Specimen: PBMCs. The genes are TRBV16 and TRBJ1-2; tentatively, D is TRBD1 (5 bases). In nucleotides, the CDR3 is TGTGCCAGCAGCCAACTTGACGGCGGGGCAGGCTATGGCTACACCTTC. Its protein product is CASSQLDGGAGYGYTF.